A single sample is the source of the 30 T cell receptor beta chains below, sequenced in a study of blood T cell repertoires in COVID-19. Repertoires were generated with immunoSEQ multiplex PCR, while TCRdb's copy carries only in-frame clones and drops some. The repertoire consists of approximately 140,000 clones, with 84% occurring once and the leading ten covering approximately 3.6%. The sequenced material came from PBMCs or T cells enriched from blood (not recorded which). Receptor source: a woman aged 45-65 years with acute COVID-19.

V usage is TRBV5-5 and J usage is TRBJ2-7; 9 bases line up with TRBD2. The length of the CDR3 is 14 residues. V shed 4 bases and J 5 bases; nucleotides not matched to a gene: 7. The germline V gene encodes CDR1 SGHKS and CDR2 YYEKEE (reference sequence). In DNA, the CDR3 is TGTGCCAGCAGCCCCATAGCGGGAGTGGACGAGCAGTACTTC. It specifies CASSPIAGVDEQYF.

This clone was picked up a small number of times. The V call is TRBV19, the J call TRBJ1-6; D remains ambiguous. Germline loops: CDR1 LNHDA, CDR2 SQIVND (reference sequence). The CDR3 is 17 amino acids. V was clipped by 0 bases and J by 0 bases, with 9 bases between them. The CDR3 sequence is CASSIDWSSSYNSPLHF. The DNA of the CDR3 is TGTGCCAGTAGTATAGATTGGTCGAGCTCCTATAATTCACCCCTCCACTTT.

The chain has TRBV30 and TRBJ1-2; 9 bases align to TRBD1. The CDR3 totals 15 residues. V lost 4 bases, J lost 4 bases, and 10 bases stayed unmatched. Germline CDR1 and CDR2: GTSNPN and SVGIG (reference sequence). This CDR3 is CAWTSDRGLGYGYTF. CDR3 nucleotide sequence: TGTGCCTGGACTTCGGACAGGGGACTGGGCTATGGCTACACCTTC.

This sequence joins TRBV4-1 and TRBJ1-2; 9 positions agree with TRBD1. The V gene end was trimmed by 3 bases and the J gene end by 0 bases; junction bases not matched to a gene: 5. This CDR3 has 16 residues. Germline loops: CDR1 MGHRA, CDR2 YSYEKL. The CDR3 DNA reads TGCGCCAGCAGCCATGAACAGGGGGCCACTAACTATGGCTACACCTTC. This sequence encodes CASSHEQGATNYGYTF.

This clone was found a few times. The V and J genes are TRBV4-1 and TRBJ2-7, with D perhaps TRBD1 (6 bases). The CDR3 is 15 residues long. From germline, CDR1 is MGHRA and CDR2 YSYEKL. V lost 2 bases, J lost 0 bases, and 11 bases lay in between. CDR3 region: CASSQTGTYSYEQYF. Written as DNA, the CDR3 is TGCGCCAGCAGCCAAACCGGGACATACTCCTACGAGCAGTACTTC.

V and J are TRBV19 and TRBJ2-1; 8 bases align to TRBD2. J lost 4 bases, V lost 3 bases, and 8 bases had no gene match. The CDR3 has 16 residues. Germline CDR1 LNHDA, CDR2 SQIVND (reference sequence). The CDR3 here is CASSMASAGVYNEQFF. For the CDR3, the DNA is TGTGCCAGTAGTATGGCCTCAGCGGGAGTGTACAATGAGCAGTTCTTC.

This chain joins TRBV7-9 and TRBJ1-1; D is possibly TRBD1 (6 bases). Germline loops: CDR1 SEHNR, CDR2 FQNEAQ (reference sequence). Trimming stripped 5 bases from V and 0 bases from J, with 16 bases between. CDR3 size: 16 residues. CDR3 bases: TGTGCCAGCAGCCCCTACGGGGGGCAGGTGAACACTGAAGCTTTCTTT. Its protein product is CASSPYGGQVNTEAFF.

This sequence joins TRBV5-6 and TRBJ1-6; TRBD1 aligns across 9 bases. Trimming took 4 bases from V and 7 from J; bases not matched to a gene: 9. The CDR3 is made up of 16 amino acids. Germline values: CDR1 SGHDT, CDR2 YYEEEE. In nucleotides, the CDR3 is TGTGCCAGCAGCCCGAGGGACAGGGTGAAGAATTCACCCCTCCACTTT. It specifies CASSPRDRVKNSPLHF. The whole variable domain, remainder taken from reference TRBV5-6 and TRBJ1-6, is DAGVTQSPTHLIKTRGQQVTLRCSPKSGHDTVSWYQQALGQGPQFIFQYYEEEERQRGNFPDRFSGHQFPNYSSELNVNALLLGDSALYLCASSPRDRVKNSPLHFGNGTRLTVT.

The chain uses TRBV24-1 and TRBJ2-1; D possibly corresponds to TRBD1 (6 bases). Germline V lookup: CDR1 KGHDR, CDR2 SFDVKD. The CDR3 spans 14 residues. Deletions cut 5 bases from V and 7 bases from J, with 14 bases between. The CDR3 bases are TGTGCCACCAGTGTTGCAGGGGCGACTAATGAGCAGTTCTTC. Protein product: CATSVAGATNEQFF.

This sequence joins TRBV28 and TRBJ1-2; tentative D call: TRBD1 (5 bases). The CDR3 consists of 15 residues. The V gene lost 6 bases and the J gene lost 2 bases, with 16 bases spanning the gap. The V gene's germline CDR1 is MDHEN and CDR2 SYDVKM. The CDR3 region is CASSLPGHQNYGYTF. The CDR3, as DNA: TGTGCCAGCAGCCTCCCCGGACACCAAAACTATGGCTACACCTTC.

This clone was counted once. The chain has TRBV5-4 and TRBJ2-1; 9 bases fit TRBD2. The CDR3 is 16 residues long. Germline assignment: CDR1 SGHNT and CDR2 YYREEE (reference sequence). V lost 3 bases and J lost 4; bases outside the gene matches: 8. In DNA, the CDR3 is TGTGCCAGCAGCTCCGCGGGAGGGCCTGATTACAATGAGCAGTTCTTC. Translation gives CASSSAGGPDYNEQFF.

The V call is TRBV21-1, the J call TRBJ1-3; no check of the table's D call, TRBD1, against the DNA was made. TRBV21-1 counts as a pseudogene. This CDR3 has 18 residues. The CDR3: CASSSIAKLGGPGNTIYF. DNA of the CDR3: TGTGCCAGCAGCTCCATAGCCAAATTAGGGGGCCCTGGAAACACCATATATTTT.

The chain has TRBV19 and TRBJ1-1; 7 bases are shared with TRBD1. Per the germline V gene, CDR1 is LNHDA and CDR2 is SQIVND (reference sequence). The CDR3 is made up of 15 amino acids. Losses at the gene ends were 3 bases for V and 1 base for J; bases not matched to a gene: 5. The DNA of the CDR3 is TGTGCCAGTAGTATCGATCCAGGGGGGAACACTGAAGCTTTCTTT. This sequence encodes CASSIDPGGNTEAFF. Full variable domain (remainder filled in from reference TRBV19 and TRBJ1-1): DGGITQSPKYLFRKEGQNVTLSCEQNLNHDAMYWYRQDPGQGLRLIYYSQIVNDFQKGDIAEGYSVSREKKESFPLTVTSAQKNPTAFYLCASSIDPGGNTEAFFGQGTRLTVV.

The chain links TRBV27 to TRBJ2-7; 7 bases map to TRBD1. This CDR3 has 16 amino acids. V trimming: 2 bases; J trimming: 4 bases; junction bases outside the gene matches: 11. Germline CDR1 MNHEY, CDR2 SMNVEV (reference sequence). CDR3 bases: TGTGCCAGCAGTTTAGCTTCCGGGACAGTTATTTACGAGCAGTACTTC. Protein sequence: CASSLASGTVIYEQYF.

This rearrangement joins TRBV19 to TRBJ1-1; no definite D call. V lost 1 base to trimming and J lost 0 bases, with 9 bases between them. The length of the CDR3 is 15 residues. The germline V gene encodes CDR1 LNHDA and CDR2 SQIVND (reference sequence). The CDR3 DNA follows: TGTGCCAGTAGTATAGTCGGGGTAATGAACACTGAAGCTTTCTTT. The encoded protein is CASSIVGVMNTEAFF.

This chain links TRBV2 with TRBJ2-2; 7 bases are a match to TRBD1. Trimming took 6 bases from V and 0 from J; bases not matched to a gene: 4. The CDR3 is made up of 15 amino acids. Germline CDR1 is SNHLY and CDR2 is FYNNEI. The CDR3 nucleotides are TGTGCCAGCAGAGGGACAGCTACGAACACCGGGGAGCTGTTTTTT. It codes for CASRGTATNTGELFF.

The chain carries TRBV21-1 and TRBJ2-7; TRBD1, as called in the table, went unchecked against the DNA. TRBV21-1 is an annotated pseudogene. This CDR3 comprises 13 residues. The CDR3 loop reads CASSKAGAHEQYF. The CDR3 DNA sequence: TGTGCCAGCAGCAAAGCGGGGGCCCACGAGCAGTACTTC.

The chain uses TRBV2 and TRBJ2-7; the D gene is possibly TRBD2 (5 bases). The CDR3 length is 11 residues. V dropped 8 bases and J dropped 7 bases, with 12 bases sitting between them. Germline V gene sequence: CDR1 SNHLY, CDR2 FYNNEI. The CDR3 nucleotides are TGTGCCAGCGGCAAGACGGGAGAGCAGTACTTC. Translation: CASGKTGEQYF.

V gene TRBV11-3 combines with J gene TRBJ2-7, with TRBD2 matching over 7 bases. The V gene end was trimmed by 0 bases and the J gene end by 0 bases; junction bases not matched to a gene: 2. Germline V CDR1 and CDR2: SGHNT, YENEEA. The CDR3 totals 15 residues. The CDR3 DNA reads TGTGCCAGCAGCTTAGACGGGGGGTTCTCCTACGAGCAGTACTTC. Protein: CASSLDGGFSYEQYF. The complete variable domain, with remaining parts taken from reference TRBV11-3 and TRBJ2-7, reads EAGVVQSPRYKIIEKKQPVAFWCNPISGHNTLYWYLQNLGQGPELLIRYENEEAVDDSQLPKDRFSAERLKGVDSTLKIQPAELGDSAVYLCASSLDGGFSYEQYFGPGTRLTVT.

The chain employs TRBV4-2 and TRBJ2-7; 14 bases map to TRBD2. Per the germline V gene, CDR1 is LGHNA and CDR2 is YNFKEQ. CDR3 length equals 16 residues. After removal of 0 bases from V and 4 bases from J, the junction contained 2 bases not matched to a gene. The CDR3: CASSQDGTSGSYEQYF. CDR3 nucleotides: TGTGCCAGCAGCCAAGATGGGACTAGCGGGAGTTACGAGCAGTACTTC.

V and J are TRBV7-9 and TRBJ2-7; 7 nucleotides agree with TRBD1. The CDR3 runs to 15 residues. Germline-derived CDR1 and CDR2 are SEHNR and FQNEAQ (reference sequence). The ends lost 1 base at V and 7 bases at J; junction bases unmatched: 10. CDR3 in amino acids: CASSLEGAGGREQYF. The CDR3 DNA follows: TGTGCCAGCAGCTTAGAGGGGGCAGGGGGTAGGGAGCAGTACTTC. The full variable domain, its missing parts supplied by reference TRBV7-9 and TRBJ2-7, is DTGVSQNPRHKITKRGQNVTFRCDPISEHNRLYWYRQTLGQGPEFLTYFQNEAQLEKSRLLSDRFSAERPKGSFSTLEIQRTEQGDSAMYLCASSLEGAGGREQYFGPGTRLTVT.

V is TRBV4-2 and J is TRBJ2-3; a weak D match, TRBD2 (6 bases). Trimming took 0 bases from V and 0 from J, leaving 13 bases between them. The CDR3 length is 17 residues. Per the germline V gene, CDR1 is LGHNA and CDR2 is YNFKEQ. CDR3 sequence reads: CASSQEEGDYSTDTQYF. As DNA, the CDR3 is TGTGCCAGCAGCCAAGAGGAGGGCGACTATAGCACAGATACGCAGTATTTT.

V gene TRBV3-1 (or the pseudogene TRBV3-2) combines with J gene TRBJ2-7, with a possible D match to TRBD2 (5 bases). V shed 3 bases and J shed 3 bases, with 15 bases lying between them. The CDR3 is 15 amino acids. Germline V gene data show CDR1 as LGHDT and CDR2 as YNNKEL (reference sequence). The DNA of the CDR3 is TGTGCCAGCAGCCAGGTGGCTAGCCGCCACTACGAGCAGTACTTC. This translates into CASSQVASRHYEQYF.

This sequence joins TRBV6-5 and TRBJ2-3, with D possibly matching TRBD2 (6 bases). V lost 11 bases, J lost 1 base, and 16 bases lay in between. The germline gives CDR1 MNHEY, CDR2 SVGAGI. The CDR3 has 14 amino acids. The CDR3 DNA sequence: TGTGCCTCCCGGCGGGAAAGGGGCACAGATACGCAGTATTTT. This sequence encodes CASRRERGTDTQYF.

V and J are TRBV24-1 and TRBJ1-2; 7 positions agree with TRBD1. V lost 6 bases to trimming and J lost 4 bases; unmatched junction nucleotides: 7. The CDR3 length is 14 residues. CDR1 KGHDR and CDR2 SFDVKD come from the germline V gene. The CDR3 loop reads CATSPRQGTYGYTF. DNA for the CDR3: TGTGCCACCAGTCCCCGACAGGGAACCTATGGCTACACCTTC.

This clone was seen a single time. The chain combines TRBV28 with TRBJ2-4, with D possibly TRBD1 on 5 matching bases. Germline V gene lookup returns CDR1 MDHEN and CDR2 SYDVKM. The V end lost 7 bases, the J end lost 0 bases, and 13 bases lay between the germline ends. This CDR3 spans 15 amino acids. The CDR3 spells CASNLGHRAKNIQYF. In DNA, the CDR3 is TGTGCCAGCAATCTTGGACATCGAGCCAAAAACATTCAGTACTTC.

This clone has a handful of counts. The chain is built from TRBV30 and TRBJ1-4; D unresolved. The CDR3 has 14 residues. The germline V gene encodes CDR1 GTSNPN and CDR2 SVGIG (reference sequence). Trimming stripped 0 bases from V and 8 bases from J, with 13 bases between. The CDR3 region is CAWSVRPEAEKLFF. CDR3 nucleotides: TGTGCCTGGAGTGTACGACCGGAGGCCGAAAAACTGTTTTTT.

The rearrangement joins TRBV7-2 to TRBJ1-5, with D unclear. The germline CDR1 and CDR2 sequences are SGHTA and FQGNSA. This CDR3 contains 12 residues. V was trimmed by 2 bases and J by 6 bases, leaving 5 bases between them. The CDR3 DNA sequence: TGTGCCAGCAGCTTATTAGCTCAGCCCCAGCATTTT. This translates into CASSLLAQPQHF. The full variable domain, with the rest looked up from reference TRBV7-2 and TRBJ1-5, is GAGVSQSPSNKVTEKGKDVELRCDPISGHTALYWYRQSLGQGLEFLIYFQGNSAPDKSGLPSDRFSAERTGGSVSTLTIQRTQQEDSAVYLCASSLLAQPQHFGDGTRLSIL.

This rearrangement joins TRBV19 to TRBJ2-1; possibly TRBD1 for D (5 bases). This CDR3 has 14 amino acids. V lost 8 bases and J 0 bases, leaving 11 bases between the germline ends. In germline, CDR1 is LNHDA, CDR2 SQIVND (reference sequence). The CDR3 is CASADRTSYNEQFF. CDR3 bases: TGTGCCAGTGCCGACAGAACCTCCTACAATGAGCAGTTCTTC.

The J gene is TRBJ1-2, the V gene TRBV11-3; D gene unclear. CDR3 length equals 14 residues. V lost 5 bases, J lost 4 bases, and 14 bases lay in between. Germline values: CDR1 SGHNT, CDR2 YENEEA. The chain's CDR3 is CASSNRLGSYGYTF. In nucleotides, the CDR3 is TGTGCCAGCAGCAATCGTCTGGGGAGCTATGGCTACACCTTC.